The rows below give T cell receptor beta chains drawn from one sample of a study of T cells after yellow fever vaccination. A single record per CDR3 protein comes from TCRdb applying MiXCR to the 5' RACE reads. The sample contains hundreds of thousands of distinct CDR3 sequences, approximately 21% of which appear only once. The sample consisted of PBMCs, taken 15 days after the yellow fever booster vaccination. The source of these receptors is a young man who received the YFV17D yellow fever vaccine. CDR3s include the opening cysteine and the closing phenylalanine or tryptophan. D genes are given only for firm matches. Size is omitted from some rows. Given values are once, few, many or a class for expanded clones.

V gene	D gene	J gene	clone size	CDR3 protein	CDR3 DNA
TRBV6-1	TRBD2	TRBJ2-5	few	CASSEGAGVETQYF	TGTGCCAGCAGTGAGGGAGCGGGAGTAGAGACCCAGTACTTC
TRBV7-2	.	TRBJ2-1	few	CASSFSKLGEQFF	TGTGCCAGCAGCTTTTCCAAGCTCGGTGAGCAGTTCTTC
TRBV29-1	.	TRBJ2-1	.	CSVSDSFNEQFF	TGCAGCGTAAGTGACAGTTTCAATGAGCAGTTCTTC
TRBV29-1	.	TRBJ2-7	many	CSVGRDYEQYF	TGCAGCGTTGGTAGGGATTACGAGCAGTACTTC
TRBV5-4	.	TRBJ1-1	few	CASSVNTGTEAFF	TGTGCCAGCAGTGTAAATACGGGCACTGAAGCTTTCTTT
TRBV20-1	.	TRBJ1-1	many	CSVSRGTEAFF	TGCAGTGTGTCTCGGGGCACTGAAGCTTTCTTT
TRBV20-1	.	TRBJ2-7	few	CSAQGIGEQYF	TGCAGTGCTCAGGGGATCGGTGAGCAGTACTTC
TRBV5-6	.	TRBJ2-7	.	CASARKGTYEQYF	TGTGCCAGCGCCCGAAAGGGGACCTACGAGCAGTACTTC
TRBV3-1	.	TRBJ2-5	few	CASSQQQLAQYF	TGTGCCAGCAGCCAACAACAATTAGCCCAGTACTTC
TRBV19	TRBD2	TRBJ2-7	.	CASSPDLAGGTYEQYF	TGTGCCAGTAGTCCAGATCTAGCGGGAGGAACCTACGAGCAGTACTTC
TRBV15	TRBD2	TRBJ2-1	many	CATSSYLAGGLEQFF	TGTGCCACCAGCAGCTACTTAGCGGGAGGCCTCGAGCAGTTCTTC
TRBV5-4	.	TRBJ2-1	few	CASSPWGAHNEQFF	TGTGCCAGCAGCCCGTGGGGGGCGCACAATGAGCAGTTCTTC
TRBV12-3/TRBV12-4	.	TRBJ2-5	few	CASNANRAQETQYF	TGTGCCAGCAACGCTAACAGGGCCCAAGAGACCCAGTACTTC
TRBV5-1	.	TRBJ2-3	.	CASSSPTKSSTDTQYF	TGCGCCAGCAGCTCACCTACAAAGTCTAGCACAGATACGCAGTATTTT
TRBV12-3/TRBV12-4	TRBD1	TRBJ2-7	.	CASSSAGQGYEQYF	TGTGCCAGCAGTTCCGCCGGACAGGGATACGAGCAGTACTTC
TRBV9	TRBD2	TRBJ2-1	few	CASSVTSAPNNEQFF	TGTGCCAGCAGCGTTACTAGCGCACCCAACAATGAGCAGTTCTTC
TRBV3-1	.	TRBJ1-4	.	CASSPGTVAEKLSF	TGTGCCAGCAGCCCCGGAACGGTGGCTGAAAAACTGTCTTTT
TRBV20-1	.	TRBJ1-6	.	CSASWGHYNSPLHF	TGCAGTGCTAGTTGGGGCCACTATAATTCACCCCTCCACTTT
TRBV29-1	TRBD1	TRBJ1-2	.	CSVERTGRDGYTF	TGCAGCGTTGAGAGGACAGGGAGGGACGGCTACACCTTC
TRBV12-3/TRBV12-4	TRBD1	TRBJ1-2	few	CASSLYPGQGYGYTF	TGTGCCAGCAGTCTTTACCCGGGACAGGGCTATGGCTACACCTTC
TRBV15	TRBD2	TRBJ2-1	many	CATSRVGGRSYNEQFF	TGTGCCACCAGCAGAGTGGGCGGGAGATCCTACAATGAGCAGTTCTTC
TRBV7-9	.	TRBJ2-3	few	CASSLGVSFSTDTQYF	TGTGCCAGCAGCTTAGGGGTCTCCTTTAGCACAGATACGCAGTATTTT
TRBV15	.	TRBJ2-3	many	CATSSQTSSTDTQYF	TGTGCCACCAGCAGCCAAACCTCAAGCACAGATACGCAGTATTTT
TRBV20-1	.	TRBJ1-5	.	CSARMTGVNQPQHF	TGCAGTGCTAGAATGACCGGGGTCAATCAGCCCCAGCATTTT
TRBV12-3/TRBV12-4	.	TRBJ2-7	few	CASSLQTLRGVEQYF	TGTGCCAGCAGTCTACAAACGCTCCGGGGAGTCGAGCAGTACTTC
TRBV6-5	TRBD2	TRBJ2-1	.	CASSYSGGGSSYNEQFF	TGTGCCAGCAGTTACAGTGGCGGGGGGAGCTCCTACAATGAGCAGTTCTTC
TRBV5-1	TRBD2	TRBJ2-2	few	CASSLLGGRTTGELFF	TGCGCCAGCAGCTTGCTGGGCGGGAGAACCACCGGGGAGCTGTTTTTT
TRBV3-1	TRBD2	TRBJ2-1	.	CASSQRRSGFGGRASNEQFF	TGTGCCAGCAGCCAAAGACGGTCGGGCTTCGGCGGGAGGGCCAGCAATGAGCAGTTCTTC
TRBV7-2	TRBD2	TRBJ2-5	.	CASSLGTGGPETQYF	TGTGCCAGCAGCTTAGGTACGGGAGGCCCAGAGACCCAGTACTTC
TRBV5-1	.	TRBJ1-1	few	CASSLVQAPGTEAFF	TGCGCCAGCAGCTTGGTTCAGGCCCCGGGCACTGAAGCTTTCTTT
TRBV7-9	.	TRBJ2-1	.	CASSLGFQGRRANEQFF	TGTGCCAGCAGCTTAGGTTTTCAGGGGAGAAGGGCCAATGAGCAGTTCTTC
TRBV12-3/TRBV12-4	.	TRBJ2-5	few	CASSSGTVLQETQYF	TGTGCCAGCAGTTCCGGGACTGTACTCCAAGAGACCCAGTACTTC
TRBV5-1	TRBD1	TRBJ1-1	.	CASGLETGSEAFF	TGCGCCAGCGGCCTCGAGACAGGGTCTGAAGCTTTCTTT
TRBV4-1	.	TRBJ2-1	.	CASSQEPRKQFF	TGCGCCAGCAGCCAAGAACCTAGGAAGCAGTTCTTC
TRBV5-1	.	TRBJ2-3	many	CASSLKPNRDVDTQYF	TGCGCCAGCAGCTTGAAACCTAACAGGGATGTGGATACGCAGTATTTT
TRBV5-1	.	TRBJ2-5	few	CASSADRERAQYF	TGCGCCAGCAGCGCTGATCGAGAGAGGGCCCAGTACTTC
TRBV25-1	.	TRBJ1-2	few	CASIGERVYGYTF	TGTGCCAGCATCGGAGAAAGGGTCTATGGCTACACCTTC
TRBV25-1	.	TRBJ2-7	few	CASSGYREQYF	TGTGCCAGCAGTGGGTACCGCGAGCAGTACTTC
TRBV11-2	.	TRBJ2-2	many	CASSFILGTGRAGELFF	TGTGCCAGCAGCTTTATACTTGGTACAGGGAGGGCCGGGGAGCTGTTTTTT
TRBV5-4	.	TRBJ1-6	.	CASSLTGRNSPLHF	TGTGCCAGCAGCTTGACAGGCAGAAATTCACCCCTCCACTTT
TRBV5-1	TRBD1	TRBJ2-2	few	CASSFTGENTGELFF	TGCGCCAGCAGCTTTACAGGGGAGAACACCGGGGAGCTGTTTTTT
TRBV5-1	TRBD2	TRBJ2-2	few	CASSLDSGYTGELFF	TGCGCCAGCAGCTTGGATAGCGGGTACACCGGGGAGCTGTTTTTT
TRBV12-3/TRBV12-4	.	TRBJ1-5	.	CASSPTGYSNQPQHF	TGTGCCAGCAGCCCTACAGGGTATAGCAATCAGCCCCAGCATTTT